This T cell receptor beta chain comes out of a study of T cell responses to AZD1222 COVID-19 vaccine. CDR3 length equals 14 residues. The V gene end was trimmed by 2 bases and the J gene end by 6 bases; junction bases not matched to a gene: 2. Germline V gene lookup returns CDR1 MDHEN and CDR2 SYDVKM. Whether given at about 4 or about 12 weeks, second doses were pooled. Only in-frame clones appear in the TCRdb table, and some are missing; sequencing was by immunoSEQ multiplex PCR. The table records 90,000 to 120,000 clones, under 95% of them present only once. This sample comprised peripheral blood, obtained 28 days after the second AZD1222 dose. The chain recombines TRBV28 with TRBJ1-2, with 11 bases lining up with TRBD1. This sequence originates from an adult who received the AZD1222 COVID-19 vaccine. Written as DNA, the CDR3 is TGTGCCAGCAGTTTAAAGGGACAGGGGGATGGCTACACCTTC. This gives the protein CASSLKGQGDGYTF.